Here is one TCR beta chain with its context. As yet, its antigen is unknown. The data were obtained in a study of shared clonotypes between healthy human individuals. Study results and caveats: The represented genetic and exposure-history diversity was limited by the small number of donors.

CDR1 and CDR2 (germline): SGDLS, YYNGEE. V lost 0 bases and J 6 bases, leaving 9 bases between the germline ends. This CDR3 is 14 amino acids long. Sorted-subset replicate PCR reactions were performed with 200 ng DNA, corresponding to roughly 30,000 T cell genomes. As handled by the study authors: Junction-only sequences produced by ImmunoSEQ had no quality scores, so filtering differed. Here immunoSEQ multiplex PCR was the method, and the copy in TCRdb shows in-frame clones only, minus some. Clonal size and the V and J genes are those of that table, whereas D and trimming came from the DNA. The table has about 2.4 million clones, 93% seen once; the top ten hold around 0.37%.

This sequence joins TRBV9 and TRBJ2-2, with a possible D match to TRBD2 (6 bases). The TCR sequence derives from a man between 18 and 35 years old in good health. Some clones in this sample may be carry-over from other donors' samples. Sequencing was performed on naive CD4+ T cells from PBMCs. The subset was: CD45RA+ positively selected. CDR3 sequence reads: CASSVAPGAGELFF. DNA for the CDR3: TGTGCCAGCAGCGTAGCCCCGGGAGCCGGGGAGCTGTTTTTT. The entire variable domain, with the rest obtained from reference TRBV9 and TRBJ2-2, is as follows: DSGVTQTPKHLITATGQRVTLRCSPRSGDLSVYWYQQSLDQGLQFLIQYYNGEERAKGNILERFSAQQFPDLHSELNLSSLELGDSALYFCASSVAPGAGELFFGEGSRLTVL.